The sequence of this TCR beta chain was determined in a study of metastatic and nonmetastatic thyroid tumors. The CDR3 has 14 residues. CDR1 is SGDLS, CDR2 YYNGEE, per germline. V lost 4 bases and J 3 bases, leaving 14 bases between the germline ends. TCRdb recomputed clones from the PCR reads via MiXCR. Of about 39,000 clones in the sample, roughly 19% were seen once. The entire patient cohort was treatment-naive prior to thyroid surgery. Sequencing was performed on blood. This sequence originates from a female donor with papillary thyroid cancer or a benign thyroid nodule (not recorded which). Some clones in this sample may be carry-over from other donors' samples. The chain recombines TRBV9 with TRBJ2-7; D unclear. This chain's CDR3 is CASSQRWQDYEQYF. As DNA, the CDR3 is TGTGCCAGCAGCCAACGGTGGCAGGACTACGAGCAGTACTTC.